Included here is one TCR beta chain sequence, with context. Antigen: not known. The sample holds other DNA sequences that translate to the same CDR3. In germline, CDR1 is SGHVS, CDR2 FQNEAQ. This CDR3 has 13 residues. Trimming took off 5 bases at V and 4 bases at J, with 11 bases between the two ends. The data originate from a study of metastatic and nonmetastatic thyroid tumors. Study summary: The authors compared repertoires across blood and tumor or nodule tissue from malignant and benign thyroid patients. Study-level findings and limits: Within blood and tumor, benign nodules reportedly had significantly lower TCR beta diversity than malignant thyroid tumors did.

Thyroid surgery took place with no prior treatment in any patient. In the authors' workflow: Between-group CDR3 differences, defined by clinicopathological status, yielded a distant-metastasis classifier for papillary thyroid cancer. MiXCR reprocessed the PCR reads for TCRdb. V and J calls and clone size were set by TCRdb, not the authors. The sample yields around 31,000 clones, just under 30% seen once. Sequences were obtained from blood. The TCR comes from a female donor with papillary thyroid cancer or a benign thyroid nodule (not recorded which). Some clones in this sample may be carry-over from other donors' samples. The chain carries TRBV7-8 and TRBJ1-2; tentatively, D is TRBD1 (5 bases). The CDR3 nucleotides read TGTGCCAGCAGCCTCACGGGGGGCTATGGCTACACCTTC. Translated: CASSLTGGYGYTF.